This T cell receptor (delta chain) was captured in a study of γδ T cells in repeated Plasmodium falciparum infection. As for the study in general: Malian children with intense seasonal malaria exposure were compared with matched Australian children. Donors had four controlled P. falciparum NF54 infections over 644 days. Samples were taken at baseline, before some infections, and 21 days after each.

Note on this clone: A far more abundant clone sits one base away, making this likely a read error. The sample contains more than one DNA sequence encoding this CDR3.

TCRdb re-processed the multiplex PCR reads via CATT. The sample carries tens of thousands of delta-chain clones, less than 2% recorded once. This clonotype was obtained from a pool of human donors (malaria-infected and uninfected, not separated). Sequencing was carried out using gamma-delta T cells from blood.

The chain's CDR3 is CALGDGVLWLGAHTDKLIF. The CDR3 DNA is TGTGCTCTTGGGGATGGAGTCCTATGGCTGGGGGCGCACACCGATAAGCTCATCTTT. The chain carries TRDV1 and TRDJ1, with TRDD3 identical over 7 bases. Germline lookup yields CDR1 TSWWSYY and CDR2 QGS. There are 19 residues in the CDR3.